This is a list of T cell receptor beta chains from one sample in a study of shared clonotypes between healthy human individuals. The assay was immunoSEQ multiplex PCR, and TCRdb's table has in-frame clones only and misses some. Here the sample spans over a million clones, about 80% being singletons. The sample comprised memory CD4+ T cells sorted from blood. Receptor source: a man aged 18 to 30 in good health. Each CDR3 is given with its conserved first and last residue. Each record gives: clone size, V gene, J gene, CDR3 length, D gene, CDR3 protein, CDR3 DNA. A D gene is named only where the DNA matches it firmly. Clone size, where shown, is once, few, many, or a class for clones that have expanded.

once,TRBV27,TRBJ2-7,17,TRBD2,CASKSLAGALSSYEQYF,TGTGCCAGCAAATCACTAGCGGGGGCGCTTAGCTCCTACGAGCAGTACTTC
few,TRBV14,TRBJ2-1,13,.,CASSQDIVGREFF,TGTGCCAGCAGCCAAGACATTGTCGGGAGAGAGTTCTTC
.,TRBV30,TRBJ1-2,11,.,CAWSVGIGYTF,TGTGCCTGGAGTGTAGGGATCGGCTACACCTTC
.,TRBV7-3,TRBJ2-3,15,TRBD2,CASSLLAGGTDTQYF,TGTGCCAGCAGCTTACTAGCGGGGGGCACAGATACGCAGTATTTT
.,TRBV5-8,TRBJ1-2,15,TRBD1,CASSLRAGGSYGYTF,TGTGCCAGCAGCTTGAGGGCAGGGGGGAGCTATGGCTACACCTTC
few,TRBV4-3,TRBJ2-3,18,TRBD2,CASSQDAGGDVNTDTQYF,TGCGCCAGCAGCCAAGATGCGGGGGGGGACGTTAATACAGATACGCAGTATTTT
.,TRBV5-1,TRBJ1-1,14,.,CASSQFEFNTEAFF,TGCGCCAGCAGCCAGTTCGAGTTTAACACTGAAGCTTTCTTT
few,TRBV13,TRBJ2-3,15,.,CASSLNVGGTDTQYF,TGTGCCAGCAGCTTAAATGTCGGGGGCACAGATACGCAGTATTTT
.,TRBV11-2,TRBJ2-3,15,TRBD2,CASSLVAGSTDTQYF,TGTGCCAGCAGCCTCGTAGCGGGGTCCACAGATACGCAGTATTTT
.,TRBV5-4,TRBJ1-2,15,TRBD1,CASSRDRAQAYGYTF,TGTGCCAGCAGCAGGGACAGGGCCCAAGCCTATGGCTACACCTTC
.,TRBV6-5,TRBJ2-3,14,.,CASSYSPGFGTQYF,TGTGCCAGCAGTTACTCCCCCGGCTTCGGTACGCAGTATTTT
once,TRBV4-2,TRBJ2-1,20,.,CASKKGPMDKGGSSYNEQFF,TGTGCCAGTAAAAAGGGGCCGATGGACAAAGGGGGGAGCTCCTACAATGAGCAGTTCTTC
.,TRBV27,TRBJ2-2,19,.,CASSFLIAGTRTSHGELFF,TGTGCCAGCAGTTTCCTAATTGCCGGGACACGGACCTCCCACGGGGAGCTGTTTTTT
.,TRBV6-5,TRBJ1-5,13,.,CASSSTGAQPQHF,TGTGCCAGCAGTTCGACAGGCGCCCAGCCCCAGCATTTT
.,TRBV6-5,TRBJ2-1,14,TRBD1,CASSGTGGQNEQFF,TGTGCCAGCTCCGGGACAGGGGGCCAGAATGAGCAGTTCTTC
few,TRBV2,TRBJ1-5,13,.,CASKPSRDQPQHF,TGTGCCAGCAAACCGAGCAGAGATCAGCCCCAGCATTTT
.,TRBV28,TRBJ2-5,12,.,CASNEGGETQYF,TGTGCCAGCAACGAGGGGGGAGAGACCCAGTACTTC
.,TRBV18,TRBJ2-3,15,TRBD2,CASSPTAGSTDTQYF,TGTGCCAGCTCACCTACAGCGGGGAGCACAGATACGCAGTATTTT
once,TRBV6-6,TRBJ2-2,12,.,CASSFQAGELFF,TGTGCCAGCAGTTTCCAGGCCGGGGAGCTGTTTTTT
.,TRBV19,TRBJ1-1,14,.,CASSILALPVGAFF,TGTGCCAGTAGTATCCTAGCTCTCCCGGTGGGAGCTTTCTTT
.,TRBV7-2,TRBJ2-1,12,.,CASSREGSEQFF,TGTGCCAGCAGCCGAGAGGGGAGTGAGCAGTTCTTC
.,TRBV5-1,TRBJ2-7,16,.,CASSLVTGTASYEQYF,TGCGCCAGCAGCTTGGTTACCGGGACGGCTTCCTACGAGCAGTACTTC
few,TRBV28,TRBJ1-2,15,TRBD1,CASSISAGQNYGYTF,TGTGCCAGCAGTATATCGGCGGGACAGAACTATGGCTACACCTTC
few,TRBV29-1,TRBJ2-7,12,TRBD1,CSVGDSSYEQYF,TGCAGCGTTGGGGACAGCTCCTACGAGCAGTACTTC
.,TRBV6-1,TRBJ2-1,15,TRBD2,CASWPFSGGNAEQFF,TGTGCCAGCTGGCCCTTTAGCGGGGGGAATGCTGAGCAGTTCTTC
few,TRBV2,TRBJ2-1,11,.,CASTGDTEQFF,TGTGCCAGCACAGGGGACACTGAGCAGTTCTTC
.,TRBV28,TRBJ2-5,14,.,CASSPPGDGETQYF,TGTGCCAGCAGCCCCCCCGGGGACGGGGAGACCCAGTACTTC
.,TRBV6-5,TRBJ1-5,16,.,CASSYSFDTKRRPQHF,TGTGCCAGCAGTTACTCCTTCGACACCAAGAGGCGGCCCCAGCATTTT
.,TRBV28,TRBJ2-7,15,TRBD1,CASSSPWTGTYEQYF,TGTGCCAGCAGTTCCCCTTGGACAGGGACCTACGAGCAGTACTTC
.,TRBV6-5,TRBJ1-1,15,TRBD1,CASSYGTGINTEAFF,TGTGCCAGCAGTTACGGGACAGGAATAAACACTGAAGCTTTCTTT
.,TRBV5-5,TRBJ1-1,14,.,CASSLASGNTEAFF,TGTGCCAGCAGCTTGGCCTCAGGGAACACTGAAGCTTTCTTT
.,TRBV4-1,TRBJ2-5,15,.,CASSQDLSGQETQYF,TGCGCCAGCAGCCAAGACCTGAGCGGCCAAGAGACCCAGTACTTC
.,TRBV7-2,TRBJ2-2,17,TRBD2,CASSLRAGGTNTGELFF,TGTGCCAGCAGCTTGCGGGCGGGAGGCACGAACACCGGGGAGCTGTTTTTT
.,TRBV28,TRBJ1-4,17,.,CASTRCETFPCNEKLFF,TGTGCCAGCACCCGATGCGAGACATTCCCTTGTAATGAAAAACTGTTTTTT
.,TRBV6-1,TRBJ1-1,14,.,CASSERPRGTEAFF,TGTGCCAGCAGTGAAAGACCCAGAGGGACTGAAGCTTTCTTT
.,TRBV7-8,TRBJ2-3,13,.,CASRPLNTHTQYF,TGTGCCAGCAGGCCTCTGAATACCCATACGCAGTATTTT
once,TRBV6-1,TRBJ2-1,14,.,CASSEWQTYNEQFF,TGTGCCAGCAGTGAATGGCAAACCTACAATGAGCAGTTCTTC
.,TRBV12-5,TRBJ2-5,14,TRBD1,CASGDRGGSETQYF,TGTGCTAGTGGGGACAGGGGCGGTTCGGAGACCCAGTACTTC
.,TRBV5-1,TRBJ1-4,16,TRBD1,CASSSGQATTNEKLFF,TGCGCCAGCAGCTCGGGACAGGCAACAACTAATGAAAAACTGTTTTTT
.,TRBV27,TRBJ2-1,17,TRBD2,CASSSLGLAGGYHEQFF,TGTGCCAGCAGTTCCCTGGGACTAGCGGGAGGGTATCATGAGCAGTTCTTC
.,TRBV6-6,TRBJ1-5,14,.,CASSYSGNDQPQHF,TGTGCCAGCAGTTACTCGGGGAACGATCAGCCCCAGCATTTT
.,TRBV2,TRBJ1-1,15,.,CASSDDMVGNTEAFF,TGTGCCAGCAGTGACGACATGGTTGGGAACACTGAAGCTTTCTTT
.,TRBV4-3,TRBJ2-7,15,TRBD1,CASSQSLGQTYEQYF,TGCGCCAGCAGCCAAAGCTTGGGACAGACCTACGAGCAGTACTTC
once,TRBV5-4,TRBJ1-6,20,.,CASSLVKSSGRGSYNSPLHF,TGTGCCAGCAGCTTGGTAAAGAGTTCGGGTAGGGGATCCTATAATTCACCCCTCCACTTT
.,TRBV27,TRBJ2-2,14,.,CASGPGQISGELFF,TGTGCCAGCGGGCCCGGACAGATTTCCGGGGAGCTGTTTTTT
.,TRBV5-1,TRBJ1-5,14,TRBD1,CASSLAGGEQPQHF,TGCGCCAGCAGCTTGGCAGGGGGCGAACAGCCCCAGCATTTT
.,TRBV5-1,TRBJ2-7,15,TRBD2,CASSLAGEGLYEQYF,TGCGCCAGCAGCTTGGCGGGGGAGGGCCTCTACGAGCAGTACTTC
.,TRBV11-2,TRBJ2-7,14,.,CASSLDRVSYEQYF,TGTGCCAGCAGCTTAGACAGGGTATCCTACGAGCAGTACTTC
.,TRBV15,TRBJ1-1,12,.,CASSNWGSEAFF,TGTGCCAGTTCGAATTGGGGCAGTGAAGCTTTCTTT